This T cell receptor (beta chain) derives from a study of blood T cell repertoires in COVID-19. Study background: Samples representing acute and convalescent COVID-19 were sourced from the United States, Italy and Spain. From T cells, B-cell-depleted T cells, or PBMCs came the material, which was cDNA or gDNA.

Per the original methods: Amplified reference gene primers provided the basis for estimating nucleated cell counts. Here immunoSEQ multiplex PCR was the method, and the copy in TCRdb shows in-frame clones only, minus some. Clone size and the V and J calls come from that table; the DNA yielded D and trimming. The profile covers 45,000 to 60,000 clones, with around 90% appearing a single time and about 3% taken by the ten largest. The CDR3 length is 13 residues. V was cut by 3 bases and J by 6 bases, with 9 bases left in between. The germline V gene encodes CDR1 MNHNS and CDR2 SASEGT. The sequence derives from a man between 45 and 60 years old with active COVID-19. The sequenced sample consisted of peripheral blood. The chain combines TRBV6-1 with TRBJ2-1; a weak D match, TRBD1 (5 bases). CDR3 protein: CASSDHQGNEQFF. The CDR3 DNA reads TGTGCCAGCAGTGACCATCAGGGCAATGAGCAGTTCTTC.